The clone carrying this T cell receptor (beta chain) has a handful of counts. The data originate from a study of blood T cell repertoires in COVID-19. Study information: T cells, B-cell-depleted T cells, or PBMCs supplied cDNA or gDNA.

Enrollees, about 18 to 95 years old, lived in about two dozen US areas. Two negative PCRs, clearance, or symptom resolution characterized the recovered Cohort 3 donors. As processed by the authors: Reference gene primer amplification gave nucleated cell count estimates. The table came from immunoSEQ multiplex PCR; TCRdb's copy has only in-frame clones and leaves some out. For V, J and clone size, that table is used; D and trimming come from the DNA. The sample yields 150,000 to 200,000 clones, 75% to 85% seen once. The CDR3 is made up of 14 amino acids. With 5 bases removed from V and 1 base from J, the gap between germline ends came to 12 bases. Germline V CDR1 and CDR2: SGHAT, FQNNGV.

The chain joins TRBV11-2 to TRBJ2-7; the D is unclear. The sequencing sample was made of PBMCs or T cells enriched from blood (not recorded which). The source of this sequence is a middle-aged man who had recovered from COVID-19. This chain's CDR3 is CASSLQITSYEQYF. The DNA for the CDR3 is TGTGCCAGCAGCCTACAGATCACTTCCTACGAGCAGTACTTC.